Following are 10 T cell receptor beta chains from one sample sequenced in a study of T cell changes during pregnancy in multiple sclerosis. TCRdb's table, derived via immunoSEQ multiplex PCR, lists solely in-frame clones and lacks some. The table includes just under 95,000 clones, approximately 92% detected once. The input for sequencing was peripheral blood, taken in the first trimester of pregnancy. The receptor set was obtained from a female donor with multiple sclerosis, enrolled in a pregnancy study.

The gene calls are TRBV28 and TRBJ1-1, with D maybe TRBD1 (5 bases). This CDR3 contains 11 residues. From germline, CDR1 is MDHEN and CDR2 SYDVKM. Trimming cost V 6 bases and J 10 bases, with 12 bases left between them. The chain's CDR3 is CASRLTGGAFF. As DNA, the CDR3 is TGTGCCAGCAGATTGACGGGGGGAGCTTTCTTT.

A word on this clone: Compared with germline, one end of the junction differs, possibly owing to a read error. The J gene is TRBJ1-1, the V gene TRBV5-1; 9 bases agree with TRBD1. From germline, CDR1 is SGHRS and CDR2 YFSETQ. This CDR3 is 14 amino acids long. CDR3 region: CASRLGQGDTEAFF. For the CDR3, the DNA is TGCGCCAGCAGGTTGGGACAGGGAGACACTGAAGCTTTCTTT.

This chain's CDR3 is CASSPLGSGSADTQYF. Written as DNA, the CDR3 is TGTGCCAGCAGCCCTTTGGGTAGCGGGAGCGCAGATACGCAGTATTTT. The rearrangement links TRBV7-2 to TRBJ2-3, with 9 bases that match TRBD2. Germline CDR1 is SGHTA and CDR2 is FQGNSA. The CDR3 is 16 residues long. The J segment lost 4 bases and the V segment lost 5 bases, leaving 10 bases of the junction unmatched.

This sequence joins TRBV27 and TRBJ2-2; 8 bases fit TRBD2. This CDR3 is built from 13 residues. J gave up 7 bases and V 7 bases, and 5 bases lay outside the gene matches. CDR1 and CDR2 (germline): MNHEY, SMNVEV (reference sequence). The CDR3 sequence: CASTRGGGGELFF. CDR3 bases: TGTGCCAGCACCCGGGGGGGAGGCGGGGAGCTGTTTTTT.

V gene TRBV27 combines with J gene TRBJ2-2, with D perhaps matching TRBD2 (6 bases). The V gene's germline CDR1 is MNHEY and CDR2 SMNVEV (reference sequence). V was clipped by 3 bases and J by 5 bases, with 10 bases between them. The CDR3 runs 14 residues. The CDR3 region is CASSLGGSTGELFF. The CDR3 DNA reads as TGTGCCAGCAGTTTGGGAGGTTCTACCGGGGAGCTGTTTTTT.

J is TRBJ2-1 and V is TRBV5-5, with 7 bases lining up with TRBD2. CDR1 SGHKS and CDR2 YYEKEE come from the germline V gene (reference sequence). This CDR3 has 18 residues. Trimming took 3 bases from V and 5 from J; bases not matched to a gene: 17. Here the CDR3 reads CASSSAVFFWGGDNEQFF. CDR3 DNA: TGTGCCAGCAGCTCCGCCGTCTTTTTTTGGGGGGGGGACAATGAGCAGTTCTTC.

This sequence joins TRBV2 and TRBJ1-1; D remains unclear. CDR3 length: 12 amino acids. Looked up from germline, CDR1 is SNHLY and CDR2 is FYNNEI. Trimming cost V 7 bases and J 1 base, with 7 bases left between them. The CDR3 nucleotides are TGTGCCAGCATAATCGGGAACACTGAAGCTTTCTTT. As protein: CASIIGNTEAFF.

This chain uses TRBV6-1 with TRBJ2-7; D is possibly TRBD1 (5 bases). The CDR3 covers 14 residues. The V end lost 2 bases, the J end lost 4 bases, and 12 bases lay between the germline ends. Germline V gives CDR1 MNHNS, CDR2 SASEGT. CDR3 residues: CASSENQGGYEQYF. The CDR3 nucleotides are TGTGCCAGCAGTGAAAATCAGGGTGGTTACGAGCAGTACTTC.

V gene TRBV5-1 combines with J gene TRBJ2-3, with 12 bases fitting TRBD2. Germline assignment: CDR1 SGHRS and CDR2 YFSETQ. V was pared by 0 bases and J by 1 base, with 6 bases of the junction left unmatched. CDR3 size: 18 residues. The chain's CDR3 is CASSLAMTSGSRTDTQYF. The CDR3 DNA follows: TGCGCCAGCAGCTTGGCCATGACTAGCGGGAGCCGCACAGATACGCAGTATTTT.

The CDR3 bases are TGTGCCAGCGACGGAGGAGGGACAACTAATGAAAAACTGTTTTTT. This translates into CASDGGGTTNEKLFF. The chain combines TRBV28 with TRBJ1-4, with no clear D. The CDR3 is made up of 15 amino acids. V was clipped by 8 bases and J by 0 bases, with 13 bases between them. Germline V gene sequence: CDR1 MDHEN, CDR2 SYDVKM.